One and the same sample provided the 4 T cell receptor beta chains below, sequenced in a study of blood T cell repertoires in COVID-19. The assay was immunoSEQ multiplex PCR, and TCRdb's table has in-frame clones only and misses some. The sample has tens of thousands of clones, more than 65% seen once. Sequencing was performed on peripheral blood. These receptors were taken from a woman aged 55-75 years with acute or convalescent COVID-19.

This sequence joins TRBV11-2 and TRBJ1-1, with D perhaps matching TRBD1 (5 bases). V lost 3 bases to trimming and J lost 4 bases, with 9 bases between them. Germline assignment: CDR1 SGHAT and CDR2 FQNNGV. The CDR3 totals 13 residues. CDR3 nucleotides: TGTGCCAGCAGCTTTCCCGGGGGCACTGAAGCTTTCTTT. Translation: CASSFPGGTEAFF.

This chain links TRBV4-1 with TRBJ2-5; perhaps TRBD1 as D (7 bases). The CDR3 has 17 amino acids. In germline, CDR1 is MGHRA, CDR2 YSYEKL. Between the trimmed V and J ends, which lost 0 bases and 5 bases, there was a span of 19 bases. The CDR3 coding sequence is TGCGCCAGCAGCCAAGACCGCCAGGGGGGTGGTCGGGAGACCCAGTACTTC. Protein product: CASSQDRQGGGRETQYF.

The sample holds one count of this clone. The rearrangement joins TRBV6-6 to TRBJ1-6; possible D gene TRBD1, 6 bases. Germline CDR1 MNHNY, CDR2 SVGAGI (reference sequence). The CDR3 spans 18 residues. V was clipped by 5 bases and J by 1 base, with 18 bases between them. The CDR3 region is CASSLSSARGSYNSPLHF. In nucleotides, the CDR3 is TGTGCCAGCAGTCTGTCAAGCGCAAGGGGGTCCTATAATTCACCCCTCCACTTT.

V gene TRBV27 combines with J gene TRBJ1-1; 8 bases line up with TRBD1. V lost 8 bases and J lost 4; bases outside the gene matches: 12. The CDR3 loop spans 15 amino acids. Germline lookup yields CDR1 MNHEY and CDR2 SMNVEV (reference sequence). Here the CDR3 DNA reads TGTGCCAGCTCCCCCGGCAGGGGGCGGGGCACTGAAGCTTTCTTT. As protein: CASSPGRGRGTEAFF.